The 29 T cell receptor beta chains given below trace back to one sample, sequenced in a study of vaccination effects on CD4 cells after COVID-19. Their recognized antigens are unknown. This table comes from immunoSEQ multiplex PCR, and its TCRdb copy is limited to in-frame clones, with some not included. This table has over 25,000 clones, around 70% appearing once. Antigen-specific CD4+ T cells were expanded with viral peptide pools in the ViraFEST assay before sequencing. Culture lasted roughly 9 days before CD4+ T cell isolation. Nucleocapsid antibody tests were negative, and the vaccine recipients had no prior SARS-CoV-2 infection. The sample in question was CD4+ T cells from PBMCs cultured with SARS-CoV-2 spike peptides, obtained before COVID-19 vaccination. The receptor source for this set is a human donor who received a COVID-19 vaccine.

In this sample, this clone turned up a few times. The J gene is TRBJ2-5, the V gene TRBV2; 7 bases map to TRBD1. Germline V CDR1 and CDR2: SNHLY, FYNNEI. V was clipped by 0 bases and J by 3 bases; unmatched bases: 25. The CDR3 consists of 22 residues. The CDR3 DNA reads TGTGCCAGCAGTGAAGCGCTTCATTTCTGGGACAGCAACCCAAGGACGGAAGAGACCCAGTACTTC. This sequence encodes CASSEALHFWDSNPRTEETQYF.

The chain uses TRBV5-4 and TRBJ1-3; 8 bases line up with TRBD1. CDR1 and CDR2 (germline): SGHNT, YYREEE (reference sequence). This CDR3 region has 15 residues. V dropped 4 bases and J dropped 7; count of bases not matched to a gene: 10. In nucleotides, the CDR3 is TGTGCCAGCAGCCCAGGGGGCGTTCGGGCGAACACCATATATTTT. It yields the protein CASSPGGVRANTIYF.

J is TRBJ1-2 and V is TRBV7-9; the D gene is possibly TRBD1 (5 bases). Trimming left V 8 bases short and J 5 bases short, with 12 bases between. The CDR3 is made up of 12 amino acids. Germline lookup yields CDR1 SEHNR and CDR2 FQNEAQ (reference sequence). CDR3 in DNA: TGTGCCAGCTCCCTGGGGGGGTATGGCTACACCTTC. Encoded protein: CASSLGGYGYTF. The whole variable domain, remainder taken from reference TRBV7-9 and TRBJ1-2, is DTGVSQNPRHKITKRGQNVTFRCDPISEHNRLYWYRQTLGQGPEFLTYFQNEAQLEKSRLLSDRFSAERPKGSFSTLEIQRTEQGDSAMYLCASSLGGYGYTFGSGTRLTVV.

This clone was found a few times. The chain carries TRBV6-1 and TRBJ1-2; D is ambiguous. V was pared by 2 bases and J by 2 bases, with 15 bases between. The CDR3 loop spans 16 amino acids. In germline, CDR1 is MNHNS, CDR2 SASEGT. This chain's CDR3 is CASSERGSGLNYGYTF. CDR3 coding DNA: TGTGCCAGCAGTGAACGAGGTTCGGGTCTAAACTATGGCTACACCTTC.

The chain is built from TRBV19 and TRBJ2-1; perhaps TRBD2 as D (6 bases). Per germline, CDR1 LNHDA and CDR2 SQIVND (reference sequence). There are 14 residues in the CDR3. Trimming shortened V by 4 bases and J by 4 bases, and 11 bases separated the two germline ends. The CDR3 nucleotides are TGTGCCAGTAGTAATTCGGGGACTTACAATGAGCAGTTCTTC. It specifies CASSNSGTYNEQFF.

The rearrangement links TRBV5-1 to TRBJ1-1; D is unresolved. Germline values: CDR1 SGHRS, CDR2 YFSETQ. This CDR3 has 13 residues. V was trimmed by 7 bases and J by 0 bases, leaving 10 bases between them. This CDR3 reads CASGAGMNTEAFF. The CDR3 nucleotides are TGCGCCAGCGGCGCAGGAATGAACACTGAAGCTTTCTTT. The complete variable domain, with remaining parts taken from reference TRBV5-1 and TRBJ1-1, reads KAGVTQTPRYLIKTRGQQVTLSCSPISGHRSVSWYQQTPGQGLQFLFEYFSETQRNKGNFPGRFSGRQFSNSRSEMNVSTLELGDSALYLCASGAGMNTEAFFGQGTRLTVV.

The chain links TRBV6-1 to TRBJ1-2; D call uncertain. The CDR3 totals 13 residues. V was shortened by 2 bases and J by 2 bases, with 6 bases between the two germline ends. CDR1 is MNHNS, CDR2 SASEGT, per germline. CDR3 region: CASSEQINYGYTF. DNA of the CDR3: TGTGCCAGCAGTGAACAGATCAACTATGGCTACACCTTC.

This rearrangement joins TRBV11-3 to TRBJ2-3, with 10 bases lining up with TRBD2. This CDR3 comprises 17 residues. Germline CDR1 is SGHNT and CDR2 is YENEEA. V lost 6 bases to trimming and J lost 4 bases; unmatched junction nucleotides: 13. Here the CDR3 reads CASSSGGPTKEADTQYF. Here the CDR3 DNA reads TGTGCCAGCAGTAGCGGGGGGCCAACGAAAGAGGCAGATACGCAGTATTTT. Based on the CDR3 plus reference TRBV11-3 and TRBJ2-3, the full variable domain is EAGVVQSPRYKIIEKKQPVAFWCNPISGHNTLYWYLQNLGQGPELLIRYENEEAVDDSQLPKDRFSAERLKGVDSTLKIQPAELGDSAVYLCASSSGGPTKEADTQYFGPGTRLTVL.

The gene calls are TRBV7-9 and TRBJ2-3; D may be TRBD2 (5 bases). Trimming took 1 base from V and 6 from J, leaving 17 bases between them. This CDR3 is built from 16 residues. Looked up from germline, CDR1 is SEHNR and CDR2 is FQNEAQ (reference sequence). In nucleotides, the CDR3 is TGTGCCAGCAGCTTAGGTAACCGGGGAGCTAAGGATACGCAGTATTTT. Translating it yields CASSLGNRGAKDTQYF. The full variable domain, in which reference TRBV7-9 and TRBJ2-3 provide the parts outside the CDR3, is DTGVSQNPRHKITKRGQNVTFRCDPISEHNRLYWYRQTLGQGPEFLTYFQNEAQLEKSRLLSDRFSAERPKGSFSTLEIQRTEQGDSAMYLCASSLGNRGAKDTQYFGPGTRLTVL.

The chain is built from TRBV28 and TRBJ2-7, with 9 bases identical to TRBD1. Per germline, CDR1 MDHEN and CDR2 SYDVKM. V lost 5 bases to trimming and J lost 1 base; unmatched junction nucleotides: 6. CDR3 length: 15 amino acids. The CDR3 protein is CASSTPGQGSYEQYF. The DNA of the CDR3 is TGTGCCAGCAGTACTCCGGGACAGGGATCCTACGAGCAGTACTTC. Full variable domain (missing parts from reference TRBV28 and TRBJ2-7): DVKVTQSSRYLVKRTGEKVFLECVQDMDHENMFWYRQDPGLGLRLIYFSYDVKMKEKGDIPEGYSVSREKKERFSLILESASTNQTSMYLCASSTPGQGSYEQYFGPGTRLTVT.

V usage is TRBV3-1 (or the pseudogene TRBV3-2) and J usage is TRBJ2-4; D gene ambiguous. V dropped 0 bases and J dropped 2 bases, with 11 bases sitting between them. The CDR3 spans 16 residues. Germline V lookup: CDR1 LGHDT, CDR2 YNNKEL (reference sequence). The CDR3 coding sequence is TGTGCCAGCAGCCAAGATAGTAAGGTAACCAAAAACATTCAGTACTTC. Amino acid sequence: CASSQDSKVTKNIQYF.

The rearrangement links TRBV6-5 to TRBJ1-2, with 7 bases matching TRBD1. Trimming removed 6 bases from V and 1 base from J; junction bases left unmatched: 5. This CDR3 is 14 amino acids long. The V gene's germline CDR1 is MNHEY and CDR2 SVGAGI. The CDR3 sequence is CASSRDRNNYGYTF. The CDR3 DNA is TGTGCCAGCAGCCGGGACAGAAATAACTATGGCTACACCTTC.

This clone has more than one count but fewer than ten. The gene calls are TRBV5-1 and TRBJ2-2; TRBD2 is a possible D gene (6 bases). The CDR3 runs to 15 residues. CDR1 SGHRS and CDR2 YFSETQ come from the germline V gene. The germline V and J ends were trimmed by 5 bases and 3 bases, with 14 bases remaining between them. CDR3 sequence (DNA): TGCGCCAGCAGTGGGTCTAGCGATCACACCGGGGAGCTGTTTTTT. It is translated as CASSGSSDHTGELFF.

The rearrangement uses TRBV4-1 and TRBJ2-1; TRBD1 matches at 7 bases. V shed 3 bases, J shed 7 bases, and the junction held 12 bases outside the gene matches. Per germline, CDR1 MGHRA and CDR2 YSYEKL. The CDR3 has 16 amino acids. In DNA, the CDR3 is TGCGCCAGCAGCCAGACCGACAGGGTCGTTTTGAATGAGCAGTTCTTC. Amino acids: CASSQTDRVVLNEQFF.

The chain has TRBV19 and TRBJ1-6; D is undetermined. With 4 bases removed from V and 3 bases from J, the gap between germline ends came to 7 bases. The CDR3 has 14 amino acids. CDR1 is LNHDA, CDR2 SQIVND, per germline (reference sequence). The CDR3 DNA sequence: TGTGCCAGTAGTACTGAGGTCTATAATTCACCCCTCCACTTT. Protein: CASSTEVYNSPLHF.

This clone has just a few counts. This chain uses TRBV6-5 with TRBJ2-7, with TRBD1 as a possible D gene (6 bases). V lost 6 bases, J lost 2 bases, and 14 bases lay in between. CDR3 size: 14 residues. The germline V gene has CDR1 MNHEY and CDR2 SVGAGI. The CDR3 region is CASRSDSTTYEQYF. DNA of the CDR3: TGTGCCAGCAGGTCGGACAGTACGACCTACGAGCAGTACTTC.

The CDR3 is CASSPDPRGTEQYF. The CDR3 DNA reads as TGTGCCAGCAGTCCAGATCCTCGAGGGACAGAGCAGTACTTC. The chain is built from TRBV27 and TRBJ2-7, with D possibly TRBD1 on 6 matching bases. This CDR3 has 14 residues. Germline lookup yields CDR1 MNHEY and CDR2 SMNVEV (reference sequence). V was pared by 5 bases and J by 7 bases, with 18 bases between.

The rearrangement uses TRBV5-1 and TRBJ1-4, with TRBD1 identical over 8 bases. Germline CDR1 and CDR2: SGHRS and YFSETQ. The CDR3 loop spans 15 amino acids. After removal of 0 bases from V and 8 bases from J, the junction contained 6 bases not matched to a gene. The CDR3 DNA sequence: TGCGCCAGCAGCTTGGCAGGGGGCGGGCGAGAAAAACTGTTTTTT. It is translated as CASSLAGGGREKLFF.

This sequence joins TRBV5-6 and TRBJ2-3, with TRBD2 matching 12 bases. The CDR3 loop spans 13 amino acids. The trim removed 3 bases at V and 11 bases at J, leaving 4 bases unmatched. CDR1 and CDR2 from the germline V gene are SGHDT and YYEEEE. The CDR3 spells CASSSPLAGGQYF. CDR3 nucleotide sequence: TGTGCCAGCAGCTCTCCACTAGCGGGAGGGCAGTATTTT.

The chain links TRBV4-1 to TRBJ2-3, with 8 bases matching TRBD2. This CDR3 is 17 amino acids long. Germline V gene data show CDR1 as MGHRA and CDR2 as YSYEKL. Trimming removed 1 base from V and 2 bases from J; junction bases left unmatched: 8. The CDR3 reads CASSQGPAGANTDTQYF. The DNA for the CDR3 is TGCGCCAGCAGCCAAGGTCCAGCGGGGGCCAACACAGATACGCAGTATTTT.

The chain links TRBV6-5 to TRBJ2-2; 8 bases agree with TRBD2. CDR3 size: 16 residues. Germline values: CDR1 MNHEY, CDR2 SVGAGI. V was clipped by 2 bases and J by 3 bases; unmatched bases: 5. The CDR3 DNA follows: TGTGCCAGCAGTTACACGGGGGGGCTGGACACCGGGGAGCTGTTTTTT. It codes for CASSYTGGLDTGELFF.

The rearrangement links TRBV5-1 to TRBJ2-2; D is undetermined. Germline CDR1 SGHRS, CDR2 YFSETQ. The CDR3 sequence is 12 residues long. The V and J ends lost 0 bases and 6 bases respectively, with 3 bases between them. The CDR3, as DNA: TGCGCCAGCAGCTTGGGGTCCGGGGAGCTGTTTTTT. It translates to CASSLGSGELFF.

In this sample, this clone turned up a few times. The chain recombines TRBV5-4 with TRBJ2-7; tentatively, D is TRBD2 (5 bases). The CDR3 has 12 residues. Germline V lookup: CDR1 SGHNT, CDR2 YYREEE (reference sequence). V dropped 4 bases and J dropped 3 bases, with 8 bases sitting between them. The CDR3 loop is CASSRENYEQYF. The CDR3 nucleotides read TGTGCCAGCAGCCGGGAAAACTACGAGCAGTACTTC.

The CDR3 sequence: CASSGVRNTEAFF. CDR3 sequence (DNA): TGTGCCAGCTCGGGGGTCAGGAACACTGAAGCTTTCTTT. This chain uses TRBV18 with TRBJ1-1, with TRBD1 as a possible D gene (5 bases). The germline gives CDR1 KGHSH, CDR2 LQKENI. V was pared by 6 bases and J by 1 base, with 9 bases between. The CDR3 covers 13 residues.

CDR3 residues: CASSSGLAGEETQYF. In nucleotides, the CDR3 is TGTGCCAGCAGCTCCGGACTAGCGGGGGAGGAGACCCAGTACTTC. V and J are TRBV5-4 and TRBJ2-5; 13 bases line up with TRBD2. CDR1 and CDR2 (germline): SGHNT, YYREEE (reference sequence). V lost 3 bases, J lost 5 bases, and 4 bases stayed unmatched. The length of the CDR3 is 15 residues.

A single count supports this clone. The chain combines TRBV13 with TRBJ2-5; TRBD1 is a possible D gene (6 bases). V was trimmed by 5 bases and J by 5 bases, leaving 21 bases between them. Germline CDR1 reads PRHDT; CDR2 reads FYEKMQ (reference sequence). This CDR3 region has 16 residues. The CDR3 is CASSTTGKGVGETQYF. The CDR3 nucleotides are TGTGCCAGCAGCACCACAGGGAAAGGTGTTGGGGAGACCCAGTACTTC.

This clone showed up just once. This rearrangement joins TRBV6-5 to TRBJ2-7; 14 bases match TRBD2. The junction had 5 bases not matched to a gene; V was cut back by 4 bases and J by 6 bases. Germline assignment: CDR1 MNHEY and CDR2 SVGAGI. This CDR3 has 15 amino acids. This CDR3 is CASSSGTSGSSEQYF. The CDR3 DNA follows: TGTGCCAGCAGTTCCGGGACTAGCGGGAGTAGCGAGCAGTACTTC.

This clone came up a few times. V is TRBV6-5 and J is TRBJ1-2; the match to TRBD1 covers 7 bases. J gave up 5 bases and V 7 bases, and 10 bases lay outside the gene matches. Germline V gives CDR1 MNHEY, CDR2 SVGAGI. The CDR3 length is 14 residues. The CDR3 spells CASNTRRTGYGYTF. CDR3 in DNA: TGTGCCAGCAACACGAGAAGGACAGGTTATGGCTACACCTTC.

This clone was detected a few times. The genes are TRBV29-1 and TRBJ2-1; 8 bases match TRBD1. The length of the CDR3 is 18 residues. CDR1 is SQVTM and CDR2 is ANQGSEA in the germline V gene. The J segment lost 1 base and the V segment lost 0 bases, leaving 11 bases of the junction unmatched. The CDR3 loop reads CSVEDLQGTGGSYNEQFF. DNA for the CDR3: TGCAGCGTTGAAGATCTTCAGGGAACAGGGGGATCCTACAATGAGCAGTTCTTC.